This T cell receptor (beta chain) originates from a study of blood T cell repertoires in COVID-19. This clone occurred once. Using immunoSEQ multiplex PCR, the repertoire was profiled, and TCRdb retains in-frame clones only, with some absent. Of 150,000 to 200,000 clones in the sample, 75% to 80% were seen once. The TCR originated in a woman in her 70s with acute or convalescent COVID-19. Sequences were obtained from peripheral blood.

CDR3 loop: CATSRTGGYNEQFF. Here the CDR3 DNA reads TGTGCCACCAGTCGGACGGGAGGGTACAATGAGCAGTTCTTC. The chain recombines TRBV24-1 with TRBJ2-1; TRBD2 aligns across 8 bases. With 6 bases clipped from V and 4 bases from J, the junction kept 4 bases outside the gene matches. CDR3 size: 14 residues. In germline, CDR1 is KGHDR, CDR2 SFDVKD.